The 32 T cell receptor beta chains reported below all come from one sample, sequenced in a study of T cell repertoires in cytomegalovirus infection. These TCRs' antigens remain unknown. TCRdb re-analysed the reads in MiXCR, keeping a single row per CDR3 protein. The table shows fewer than 900,000 distinct CDR3 sequences, with 25% to 30% occurring only once. The specimen comprised cultured CD8+ T cells from PBMCs, sampled from culture after CMV antigen stimulation. These receptors came from a human donor in good health (CMV status not recorded). Some clones in this sample may be carry-over from other donors' samples.

This clonotype was detected only a few times. The CDR3 region has the DNA TGCGCCAGCAGCCAGTCACTATACAATGAGCAGTTCTTC. Protein sequence: CASSQSLYNEQFF. This chain joins TRBV4-1 and TRBJ2-1; D gene uncertain. Deletions cut 3 bases from V and 4 bases from J, with 7 bases between. The CDR3 consists of 13 residues. Germline CDR1 MGHRA, CDR2 YSYEKL.

Only a few counts were recorded for this clonotype. The rearrangement uses TRBV6-1 and TRBJ2-7, with D perhaps matching TRBD1 (6 bases). The CDR3 totals 12 residues. Germline-derived CDR1 and CDR2 are MNHNS and SASEGT. The ends were cut back, 10 bases at V and 0 bases at J, with 10 bases in the middle. CDR3 loop: CATIQGSYEQYF. CDR3 in DNA: TGTGCCACCATACAGGGCTCCTACGAGCAGTACTTC.

The chain recombines TRBV27 with TRBJ1-1; D is ambiguous. V gave up 8 bases and J gave up 8 bases, with 21 bases separating them. The CDR3 runs to 14 residues. CDR1 is MNHEY, CDR2 SMNVEV, per germline (reference sequence). This chain's CDR3 is CASRVTPLAAEAFF. CDR3 DNA: TGTGCCAGCCGTGTCACCCCCTTGGCCGCGGAAGCTTTCTTT.

This clonotype appeared once. The gene calls are TRBV18 and TRBJ2-5; the D call may be TRBD1 or TRBD2 (6 bases each). Germline V gene lookup returns CDR1 KGHSH and CDR2 LQKENI. Trimming pared 6 bases from V and 4 bases from J, leaving 18 bases between. The CDR3 is 15 amino acids. CDR3 protein: CASSPGFGGAETQYF. CDR3 nucleotides: TGTGCCAGCTCTCCAGGTTTCGGGGGCGCAGAGACCCAGTACTTC.

The V gene is TRBV6-6, the J gene TRBJ2-6; 8 bases are a match to TRBD1. V was pared by 7 bases and J by 2 bases, with 4 bases of the junction left unmatched. Germline V gene sequence: CDR1 MNHNY, CDR2 SVGAGI (reference sequence). The CDR3 has 15 residues. The CDR3 region is CASNLQGAGANVLTF. In DNA form, the CDR3 reads TGTGCCAGCAATTTACAGGGGGCTGGGGCCAACGTCCTGACTTTC.

This clonotype was counted only a few times. The chain recombines TRBV15 with TRBJ2-1; TRBD1 might be the D (6 bases). With 5 bases removed from V and 7 bases from J, the gap between germline ends came to 15 bases. This CDR3 contains 14 residues. Germline-derived CDR1 and CDR2 are LNHNV and YYDKDF (reference sequence). For the CDR3, the DNA is TGTGCCACCAGCGGCCACAGGGACGAAAATGAGCAGTTCTTC. It translates to CATSGHRDENEQFF. The full variable domain, completed using reference TRBV15 and TRBJ2-1, is DAMVIQNPRYQVTQFGKPVTLSCSQTLNHNVMYWYQQKSSQAPKLLFHYYDKDFNNEADTPDNFQSRRPNTSFCFLDIRSPGLGDTAMYLCATSGHRDENEQFFGPGTRLTVL.

Ten or more counts support this clonotype. The chain has TRBV28 and TRBJ1-2, with D uncertain. Germline V gene data show CDR1 as MDHEN and CDR2 as SYDVKM. V lost 2 bases, J lost 4 bases, and 8 bases lay in between. The CDR3 is made up of 13 amino acids. In DNA form, the CDR3 reads TGTGCCAGCAGTTTAAGCCCGGGCTATGGCTACACCTTC. It specifies CASSLSPGYGYTF.

This clonotype showed up just a few times. The rearrangement joins TRBV20-1 to TRBJ1-2; possible D gene TRBD1, 6 bases. In germline, CDR1 is DFQATT, CDR2 SNEGSKA (reference sequence). CDR3 length: 14 residues. The V end was cut by 3 bases, the J end by 6 bases, with 17 bases between. In nucleotides, the CDR3 is TGCAGTGCTAGCTATGAGGGGGGTGAAGATGGCTACACCTTC. Protein sequence: CSASYEGGEDGYTF.

The CDR3 DNA sequence: TGTGCCAGTAGTATCCTCGGAGGGAATAGCAATCAGCCCCAGCATTTT. This gives the protein CASSILGGNSNQPQHF. This chain uses TRBV19 with TRBJ1-5; D is unresolved. Germline V lookup: CDR1 LNHDA, CDR2 SQIVND (reference sequence). V lost 3 bases and J lost 0, with 12 bases in between. CDR3 length equals 16 residues.

In its sample, this clonotype was seen a few times. The gene calls are TRBV19 and TRBJ1-5; 8 bases align to TRBD1. CDR3 length: 15 residues. Per germline, CDR1 LNHDA and CDR2 SQIVND (reference sequence). V was clipped by 3 bases and J by 4 bases; unmatched bases: 5. CDR3 in DNA: TGTGCCAGTAGTATGTGGGACAGGCCTAATCAGCCCCAGCATTTT. Protein product: CASSMWDRPNQPQHF.

J is TRBJ2-1 and V is TRBV12-3 or TRBV12-4; no firm D call. The CDR3 runs to 17 residues. V lost 2 bases, J lost 0 bases, and 14 bases lay in between. The chain's CDR3 is CASSLIAGLFSYNEQFF. As DNA, the CDR3 is TGTGCCAGCAGTTTAATCGCAGGCCTATTCTCCTACAATGAGCAGTTCTTC.

This clonotype was observed once. The V gene is TRBV7-6, the J gene TRBJ2-1, with 14 bases aligning to TRBD2. Unmatched junction bases numbered 13, after V lost 6 bases and J lost 0 bases. Germline CDR1 and CDR2: SGHVS and FNYEAQ. CDR3 length: 20 amino acids. The DNA of the CDR3 is TGTGCCAGCAGACCGGCCGGGACTAGCGGGGGACCCATCTCCTACAATGAGCAGTTCTTC. Translated: CASRPAGTSGGPISYNEQFF. The whole variable domain, filled in from reference TRBV7-6 and TRBJ2-1, reads GAGVSQSPRYKVTKRGQDVALRCDPISGHVSLYWYRQALGQGPEFLTYFNYEAQQDKSGLPNDRFSAERPEGSISTLTIQRTEQRDSAMYRCASRPAGTSGGPISYNEQFFGPGTRLTVL.

This clonotype was found once. V gene TRBV5-6 combines with J gene TRBJ2-3, with 7 bases lining up with TRBD1. This CDR3 is built from 15 residues. Unmatched junction bases numbered 7, after V lost 4 bases and J lost 2 bases. From germline, CDR1 is SGHDT and CDR2 YYEEEE. The CDR3 region is CASSLRDRNTDTQYF. The CDR3 coding sequence is TGTGCCAGCAGCCTCCGGGACAGAAACACAGATACGCAGTATTTT.

J is TRBJ2-5 and V is TRBV3-1, with 7 bases identical to TRBD2. CDR3 length: 16 residues. Germline lookup yields CDR1 LGHDT and CDR2 YNNKEL (reference sequence). V lost 0 bases and J lost 9; bases outside the gene matches: 13. The DNA for the CDR3 is TGTGCCAGCAGCCAAGATTCCGACAGTAGCCGGGGGGCCCAGTACTTC. Encoded protein: CASSQDSDSSRGAQYF.

This clonotype was counted a few times. The chain recombines TRBV3-1 with TRBJ2-5; 7 bases agree with TRBD1. The CDR3 contains 16 residues. Germline CDR1 reads LGHDT; CDR2 reads YNNKEL (reference sequence). With V trimmed by 4 bases and J by 5 bases, 13 bases remained unmatched. DNA of the CDR3: TGTGCCAGCAGCCCGATCCGGGACAGAGGGGAGGAGACCCAGTACTTC. Amino acid sequence: CASSPIRDRGEETQYF.

The CDR3 protein is CASSLDRDGNTEAFF. The CDR3 DNA reads as TGTGCCAGCAGCTTAGACCGGGACGGGAACACTGAAGCTTTCTTT. The genes are TRBV7-9 and TRBJ1-1, with a weak D call TRBD1 (5 bases). The CDR3 length is 15 residues. V dropped 1 base and J dropped 1 base, with 10 bases sitting between them. The V gene's germline CDR1 is SEHNR and CDR2 FQNEAQ (reference sequence).

V usage is TRBV7-6 and J usage is TRBJ2-1; 8 nucleotides line up with TRBD2. Trimming took 5 bases from V and 6 from J; bases not matched to a gene: 9. Germline values: CDR1 SGHVS, CDR2 FNYEAQ. This CDR3 is 15 amino acids long. CDR3 DNA sequence: TGTGCCAGCAGCCCTCCGGGACTAGGGGGCAATGAGCAGTTCTTC. Translation gives CASSPPGLGGNEQFF. The whole variable domain, filled in from reference TRBV7-6 and TRBJ2-1, reads GAGVSQSPRYKVTKRGQDVALRCDPISGHVSLYWYRQALGQGPEFLTYFNYEAQQDKSGLPNDRFSAERPEGSISTLTIQRTEQRDSAMYRCASSPPGLGGNEQFFGPGTRLTVL.

The chain joins TRBV12-3 or TRBV12-4 to TRBJ1-1; TRBD1 matches at 7 bases. The V segment lost 5 bases and the J segment 5 bases; nucleotides outside the gene matches: 11. There are 15 residues in the CDR3. CDR3 DNA: TGTGCCAGCAGTCCCCCCGTAAGGGGGCTAACTGAAGCTTTCTTT. Protein sequence: CASSPPVRGLTEAFF.

CDR3 in DNA: TGTGCCAGCAGAGCCGACAGGGACCAGCCCCAGCATTTT. This gives the protein CASRADRDQPQHF. This chain uses TRBV12-3 or TRBV12-4 with TRBJ1-5; 7 bases are a match to TRBD1. V shed 6 bases, J shed 7 bases, and the junction held 6 bases outside the gene matches. This CDR3 comprises 13 residues.

The V and J genes are TRBV6-1 and TRBJ1-6; tentatively, D is TRBD1 (5 bases). Per the germline V gene, CDR1 is MNHNS and CDR2 is SASEGT. This CDR3 region has 15 residues. The V end lost 7 bases, the J end lost 7 bases, and 17 bases lay between the germline ends. The CDR3 nucleotides read TGTGCCAGCACCGAGGGACTCATCAAAAATTCACCCCTCCACTTT. It is translated as CASTEGLIKNSPLHF.

This chain connects TRBV7-3 to TRBJ2-2, with D hard to call. Deletions cut 5 bases from V and 8 bases from J, with 15 bases between. CDR3 size: 14 residues. Germline V gene lookup returns CDR1 SGHTA and CDR2 FQGTGA. CDR3 DNA: TGTGCCAGCAGCCCTCGTGGTGCCGGGGGGGAGCTGTTTTTT. It encodes CASSPRGAGGELFF.

The rearrangement joins TRBV7-2 to TRBJ1-5; D possibly corresponds to TRBD1 (5 bases). The CDR3 runs to 13 residues. Trimming took 4 bases from V and 6 from J, leaving 10 bases between them. Germline V lookup: CDR1 SGHTA, CDR2 FQGNSA. For the CDR3, the DNA is TGTGCCAGCAGCTATTGGACATCTCAGCCCCAGCATTTT. This sequence encodes CASSYWTSQPQHF.

This chain uses TRBV5-1 with TRBJ2-2; D may be TRBD1 (6 bases). CDR1 SGHRS and CDR2 YFSETQ come from the germline V gene. The CDR3 runs 16 residues. The V end lost 0 bases, the J end lost 2 bases, and 11 bases lay between the germline ends. CDR3 protein: CASSLGDRRNTGELFF. The CDR3 nucleotides read TGCGCCAGCAGCTTGGGTGACAGGAGAAACACCGGGGAGCTGTTTTTT.

The chain carries TRBV6-2 or TRBV6-3 and TRBJ2-1; D remains ambiguous. The V end was cut by 6 bases, the J end by 4 bases, with 13 bases between. CDR1 is MNHEY and CDR2 is SVGEGT in the germline V gene. This CDR3 is built from 14 residues. This CDR3 is CASRRLGRYNEQFF. The CDR3 nucleotides are TGTGCCAGCAGACGACTCGGACGGTACAATGAGCAGTTCTTC.

This clonotype came up a few times. This chain connects TRBV19 to TRBJ1-5, with a weak D call TRBD1 (6 bases). V lost 6 bases to trimming and J lost 3 bases, with 9 bases between them. Germline V lookup: CDR1 LNHDA, CDR2 SQIVND (reference sequence). The CDR3 covers 13 residues. CDR3 DNA: TGTGCCAGTAGCGGACAGTTCAATCAGCCCCAGCATTTT. Residues: CASSGQFNQPQHF.

The sample holds a few counts of this clonotype. The J gene is TRBJ1-1, the V gene TRBV27, with a possible D match to TRBD1 (5 bases). CDR1 is MNHEY, CDR2 SMNVEV, per germline (reference sequence). The CDR3 spans 11 residues. Trimming removed 6 bases from V and 6 bases from J, with 8 bases in between. CDR3 nucleotide sequence: TGTGCCAGCAGCGGGACCTCTGAAGCTTTCTTT. It yields the protein CASSGTSEAFF.

This sequence joins TRBV7-6 and TRBJ1-4, with D possibly matching TRBD1 (5 bases). This CDR3 contains 17 residues. CDR1 is SGHVS and CDR2 is FNYEAQ in the germline V gene. DNA of the CDR3: TGTGCTAACTACCTCTGGGACGGCGAATACCTTAATGAAAAACTGTTTTTT. Translation gives CANYLWDGEYLNEKLFF.

This chain uses TRBV2 with TRBJ2-1, with TRBD2 matching 16 bases. This CDR3 comprises 16 residues. Germline CDR1 reads SNHLY; CDR2 reads FYNNEI. J was trimmed by 7 bases and V by 4 bases; bases with no gene match: 4. The DNA for the CDR3 is TGTGCCAGCAGTGGGGGACTAGCGGGGGGGAGTAATGAGCAGTTCTTC. As protein: CASSGGLAGGSNEQFF.

This clonotype was seen more than once but under ten times. The chain carries TRBV6-2 or TRBV6-3 and TRBJ2-1; maybe TRBD2 (7 bases). Trimming took off 0 bases at V and 6 bases at J, with 12 bases between the two ends. In germline, CDR1 is MNHEY, CDR2 SVGEGT. This CDR3 has 15 residues. The CDR3 loop reads CASSYSGGPGNEQFF. CDR3 coding DNA: TGTGCCAGCAGTTACTCGGGGGGGCCTGGCAATGAGCAGTTCTTC.

This clonotype appeared a few times. In DNA, the CDR3 is TGTGCCAGCAGCTTAGCCACAGGGGCCGCCTACAATGAGCAGTTCTTC. Protein product: CASSLATGAAYNEQFF. This chain uses TRBV7-6 with TRBJ2-1; TRBD1 matches at 7 bases. The germline V gene has CDR1 SGHVS and CDR2 FNYEAQ. The CDR3 is 16 residues long. The V gene end was trimmed by 0 bases and the J gene end by 2 bases; junction bases not matched to a gene: 4.

The rearrangement links TRBV6-2 or TRBV6-3 to TRBJ2-5, with TRBD2 matching 9 bases. V trimming: 2 bases; J trimming: 2 bases; junction bases outside the gene matches: 9. The germline CDR1 and CDR2 sequences are MNHEY and SVGEGT. The CDR3 totals 17 residues. The CDR3 here is CASSYPTRGLAQETQYF. The CDR3 DNA is TGTGCCAGCAGTTACCCGACGCGGGGACTAGCACAAGAGACCCAGTACTTC.

The table lists this clonotype with many counts. The V call is TRBV4-1, the J call TRBJ2-7, with 9 bases identical to TRBD1. This CDR3 comprises 16 residues. The V gene end was trimmed by 3 bases and the J gene end by 7 bases; junction bases not matched to a gene: 13. Germline V gene data show CDR1 as MGHRA and CDR2 as YSYEKL. The CDR3 loop is CASSQVLGQGLEEQYF. Written as DNA, the CDR3 is TGCGCCAGCAGCCAGGTACTGGGACAGGGTCTGGAGGAGCAGTACTTC.